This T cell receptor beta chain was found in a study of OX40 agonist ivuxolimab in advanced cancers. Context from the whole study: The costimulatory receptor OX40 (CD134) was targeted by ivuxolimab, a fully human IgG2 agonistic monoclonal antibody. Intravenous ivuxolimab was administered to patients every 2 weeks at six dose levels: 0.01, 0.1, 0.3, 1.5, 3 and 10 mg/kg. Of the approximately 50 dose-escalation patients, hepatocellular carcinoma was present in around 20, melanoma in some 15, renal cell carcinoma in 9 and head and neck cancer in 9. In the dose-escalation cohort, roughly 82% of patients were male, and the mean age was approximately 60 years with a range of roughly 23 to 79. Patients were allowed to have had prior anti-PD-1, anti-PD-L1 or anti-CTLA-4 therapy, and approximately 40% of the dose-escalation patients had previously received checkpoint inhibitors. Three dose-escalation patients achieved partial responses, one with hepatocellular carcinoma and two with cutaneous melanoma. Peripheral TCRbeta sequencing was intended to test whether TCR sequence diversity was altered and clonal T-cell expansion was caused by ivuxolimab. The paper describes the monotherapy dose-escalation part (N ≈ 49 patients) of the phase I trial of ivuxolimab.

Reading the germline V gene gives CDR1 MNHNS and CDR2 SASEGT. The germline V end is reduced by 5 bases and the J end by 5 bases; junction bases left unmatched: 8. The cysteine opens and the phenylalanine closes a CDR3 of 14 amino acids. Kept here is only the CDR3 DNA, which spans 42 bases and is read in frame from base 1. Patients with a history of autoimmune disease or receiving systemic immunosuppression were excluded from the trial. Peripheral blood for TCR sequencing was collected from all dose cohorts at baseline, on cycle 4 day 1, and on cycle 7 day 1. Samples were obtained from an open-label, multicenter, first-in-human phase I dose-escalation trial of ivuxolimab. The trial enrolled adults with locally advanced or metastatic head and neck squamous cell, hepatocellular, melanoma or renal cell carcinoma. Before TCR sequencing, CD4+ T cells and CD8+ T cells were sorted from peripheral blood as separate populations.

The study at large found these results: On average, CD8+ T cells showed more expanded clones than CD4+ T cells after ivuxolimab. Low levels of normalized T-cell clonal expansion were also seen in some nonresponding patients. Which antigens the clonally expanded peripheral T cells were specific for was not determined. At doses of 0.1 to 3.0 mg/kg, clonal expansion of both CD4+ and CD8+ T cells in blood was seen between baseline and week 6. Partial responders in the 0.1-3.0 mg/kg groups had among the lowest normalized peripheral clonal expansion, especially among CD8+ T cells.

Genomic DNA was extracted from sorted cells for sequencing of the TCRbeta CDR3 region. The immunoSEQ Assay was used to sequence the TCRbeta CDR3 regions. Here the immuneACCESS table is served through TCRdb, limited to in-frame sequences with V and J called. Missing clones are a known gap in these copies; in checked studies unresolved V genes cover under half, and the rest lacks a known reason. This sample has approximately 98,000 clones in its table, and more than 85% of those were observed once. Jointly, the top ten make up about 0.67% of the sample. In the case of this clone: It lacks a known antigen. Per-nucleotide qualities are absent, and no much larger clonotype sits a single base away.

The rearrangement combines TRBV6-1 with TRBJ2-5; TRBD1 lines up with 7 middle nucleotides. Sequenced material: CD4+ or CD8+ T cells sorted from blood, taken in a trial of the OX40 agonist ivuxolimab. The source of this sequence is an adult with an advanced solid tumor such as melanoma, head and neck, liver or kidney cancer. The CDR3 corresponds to CASSTRQGLETQYF. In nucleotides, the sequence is TGTGCCAGCAGTACCCGACAGGGTTTGGAGACCCAGTACTTC.